This TCR beta chain was sequenced for a study of T cells in Graves' hyperthyroidism and ophthalmopathy. Among ophthalmopathy patients, the Clinical Activity Score reached at least 3, the NOSPECS grade reached at least 4, and duration remained under 3 months. Patients with uncontrolled infections, other autoimmune diseases, pregnancy or lactation were excluded. For the diagnoses, clinical symptoms, serum thyroxine and TRAb, thyroid ultrasound and orbital computed tomography were used. The authors took PBMCs from 9.5 to 10 ml fresh peripheral blood. This clonotype has ten or more counts. TCR beta CDR3 sequences were amplified from RNA transcripts. An initial round of RT-PCR targeting the TCR CDR3 relied on the HTBI primer set. In TCRdb, the multiplex PCR reads were re-called with MiXCR into one record per CDR3 protein. The sample yields around 370,000 distinct CDR3 sequences, around a sixth seen once.

CDR3 length: 15 residues. Germline CDR1 and CDR2: SQVTM and ANQGSEA. V trimming: 6 bases; J trimming: 0 bases; junction bases outside the gene matches: 6. The material sequenced was blood. The clonotype originates from a young man with Graves' ophthalmopathy. V gene TRBV29-1 combines with J gene TRBJ2-3; 10 positions match TRBD2. The CDR3 coding sequence is TGCAGCGTCCGGACTAGCGGCCATAGCACAGATACGCAGTATTTT. This gives the protein CSVRTSGHSTDTQYF.